The following is a TCR beta chain sequence with its context. Its antigen has not been determined. Base qualities are not provided; no much larger clone lies one nucleotide away. The germline V gene specifies LGHNA as CDR1 and YNFKEQ as CDR2. The CDR3 runs 14 residues from the cysteine to the phenylalanine. The only DNA kept is the CDR3, 42 bases in frame from the first base. V is shortened by 0 bases, J by 11 bases, and the region joining them spans 14 bases. The data originate from a study of control samples from healthy donors and cancer patients (dated by TCRdb to 2020 to 2022). The receptor library was made with the immunoSEQ multiplex PCR assay. The immuneACCESS repertoire file appears here via TCRdb, limited to in-frame rearrangements. These files lack a portion of the clones; in checked studies, under half of the deficit traces to unresolved V genes, and the cause of the others is not known. The sample table holds approximately 160,000 clones, of which about 91% were seen once. The top ten clonotypes cover 2% of the sample.

Recombination joined TRBV4-2 with TRBJ2-4; a tentative D match to TRBD1 spans 6 bases. This sequence originates from a woman in her 40s in good health. Material: blood. The DNA sequence is as follows: TGTGCCAGCAGCCAAGAAGAGGGGGAATTCGTTCAGTACTTC. This sequence encodes CASSQEEGEFVQYF.